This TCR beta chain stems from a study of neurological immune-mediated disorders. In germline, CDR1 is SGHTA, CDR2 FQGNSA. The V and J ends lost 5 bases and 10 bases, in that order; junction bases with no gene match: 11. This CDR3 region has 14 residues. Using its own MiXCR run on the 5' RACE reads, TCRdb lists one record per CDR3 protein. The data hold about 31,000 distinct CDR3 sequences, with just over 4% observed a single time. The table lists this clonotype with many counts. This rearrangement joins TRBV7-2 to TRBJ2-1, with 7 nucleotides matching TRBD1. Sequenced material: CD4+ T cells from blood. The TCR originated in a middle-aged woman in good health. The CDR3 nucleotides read TGTGCCAGCAGCCCAGGGACAGTTGCCGTCGAGCAGTTCTTC. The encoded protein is CASSPGTVAVEQFF.